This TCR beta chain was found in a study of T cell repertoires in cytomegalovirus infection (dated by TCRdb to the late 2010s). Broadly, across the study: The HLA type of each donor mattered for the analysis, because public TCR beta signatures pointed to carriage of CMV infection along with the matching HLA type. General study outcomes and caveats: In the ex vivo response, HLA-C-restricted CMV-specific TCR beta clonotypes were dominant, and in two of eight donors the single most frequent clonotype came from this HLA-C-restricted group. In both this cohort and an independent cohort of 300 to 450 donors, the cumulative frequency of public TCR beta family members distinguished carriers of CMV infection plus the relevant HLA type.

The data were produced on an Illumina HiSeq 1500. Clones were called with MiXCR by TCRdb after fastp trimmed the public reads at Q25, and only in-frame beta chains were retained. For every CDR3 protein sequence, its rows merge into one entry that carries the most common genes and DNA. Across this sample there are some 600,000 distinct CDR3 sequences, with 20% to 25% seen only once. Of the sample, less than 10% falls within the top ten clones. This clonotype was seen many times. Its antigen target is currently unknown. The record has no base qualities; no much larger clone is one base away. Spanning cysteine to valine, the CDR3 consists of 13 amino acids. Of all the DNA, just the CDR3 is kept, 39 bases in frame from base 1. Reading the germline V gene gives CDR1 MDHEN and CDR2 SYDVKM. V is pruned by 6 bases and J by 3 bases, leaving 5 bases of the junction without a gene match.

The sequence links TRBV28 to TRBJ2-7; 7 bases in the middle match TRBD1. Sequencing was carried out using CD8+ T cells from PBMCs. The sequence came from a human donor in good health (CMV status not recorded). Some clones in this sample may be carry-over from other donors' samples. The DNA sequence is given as TGTGCCAGCAGAAGACAGGGTCTCTACGAGCAGTACGTC. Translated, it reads CASRRQGLYEQYV.